This entry lists 29 T cell receptor beta chains sequenced from one sample in a study of blood T cell repertoires in COVID-19. This table comes from immunoSEQ multiplex PCR, and its TCRdb copy is limited to in-frame clones, with some not included. The table shows approximately 140,000 clones, with around three quarters occurring only once. The sequenced material came from peripheral blood. Receptor source: a man aged 50 or older with acute or convalescent COVID-19.

The J gene is TRBJ2-1, the V gene TRBV24-1, with 8 bases aligning to TRBD1. With V trimmed by 2 bases and J by 1 base, 3 bases remained unmatched. The length of the CDR3 is 16 residues. CDR1 KGHDR and CDR2 SFDVKD come from the germline V gene. DNA for the CDR3: TGTGCCACCAGTGATTCGACAGGGGCATCCTACAATGAGCAGTTCTTC. The encoded protein is CATSDSTGASYNEQFF.

This rearrangement joins TRBV4-1 to TRBJ2-1; tentatively, D is TRBD1 (5 bases). CDR1 MGHRA and CDR2 YSYEKL come from the germline V gene. There are 16 residues in the CDR3. Trimming left V 1 base short and J 2 bases short, with 12 bases between. The CDR3 DNA reads TGCGCCAGCAGCCAAGTGTCCAGGGCTACCTACAATGAGCAGTTCTTC. The encoded protein is CASSQVSRATYNEQFF.

The CDR3: CAIRPTSGGIGTDTQYF. The CDR3, as DNA: TGTGCCATCCGCCCGACTAGCGGGGGAATTGGTACAGATACGCAGTATTTT. V is TRBV10-3 and J is TRBJ2-3, with 12 positions matching TRBD2. Trimming cost V 8 bases and J 3 bases; bases outside gene matches: 12. The germline V gene has CDR1 ENHRY and CDR2 SYGVKD. CDR3 length equals 17 residues.

This chain connects TRBV2 to TRBJ1-2; 7 bases are a match to TRBD1. This CDR3 is built from 14 residues. V dropped 3 bases and J dropped 5; count of bases not matched to a gene: 6. Germline-derived CDR1 and CDR2 are SNHLY and FYNNEI. The CDR3 sequence: CASSDHDRAYGYTF. CDR3 bases: TGTGCCAGCAGTGACCACGACAGGGCTTATGGCTACACCTTC.

This chain links TRBV10-1 with TRBJ2-2; the match to TRBD1 covers 7 bases. This CDR3 is 12 amino acids long. Germline V gives CDR1 WNHNN, CDR2 SYGVQD (reference sequence). V dropped 2 bases and J dropped 9; count of bases not matched to a gene: 0. CDR3 sequence: CASSERGRELFF. In DNA, the CDR3 is TGCGCCAGCAGTGAGAGGGGGCGGGAGCTGTTTTTT.

The V gene is TRBV20-1, the J gene TRBJ1-2, with 7 bases identical to TRBD1. CDR3 length: 11 amino acids. Losses at the gene ends were 0 bases for V and 14 bases for J; bases not matched to a gene: 6. Germline CDR1 DFQATT, CDR2 SNEGSKA (reference sequence). CDR3 loop: CSAREEDRWTF. The CDR3 nucleotides read TGCAGTGCTAGAGAGGAGGACAGGTGGACCTTC.

The chain has TRBV6-6 and TRBJ1-1; the D is unclear. Trimming left V 0 bases short and J 4 bases short, with 9 bases between. Per the germline V gene, CDR1 is MNHNY and CDR2 is SVGAGI (reference sequence). This CDR3 comprises 14 residues. The CDR3 DNA sequence: TGTGCCAGCAGTTACTCGGGCCCTCCCACTGAAGCTTTCTTT. The encoded protein is CASSYSGPPTEAFF.

The chain is built from TRBV27 and TRBJ1-1; D gene uncertain. The CDR3 has 14 amino acids. CDR1 and CDR2 (germline): MNHEY, SMNVEV (reference sequence). Trimming cost V 2 bases and J 1 base, with 8 bases left between them. The CDR3 is CASSLNGENTEAFF. CDR3 nucleotides: TGTGCCAGCAGTTTAAATGGAGAGAACACTGAAGCTTTCTTT.

This chain links TRBV3-1 (or the pseudogene TRBV3-2) with TRBJ1-6; no definite D call. This CDR3 has 16 residues. Germline assignment: CDR1 LGHDT and CDR2 YNNKEL (reference sequence). With 4 bases removed from V and 5 bases from J, the gap between germline ends came to 15 bases. CDR3 in amino acids: CASSPFAPRDNSPLHF. In nucleotides, the CDR3 is TGTGCCAGCAGCCCCTTTGCCCCGCGCGATAATTCACCCCTCCACTTT.

The J gene is TRBJ1-3, the V gene TRBV27, with D uncertain. V lost 6 bases and J lost 0, with 12 bases in between. Germline lookup yields CDR1 MNHEY and CDR2 SMNVEV (reference sequence). The CDR3 covers 15 residues. CDR3 protein: CASRGRLNSGNTIYF. CDR3 in DNA: TGTGCCAGCAGGGGCAGGTTGAACTCTGGAAACACCATATATTTT.

CDR3: CASGLDERTEAFF. Written as DNA, the CDR3 is TGTGCTAGTGGTTTAGATGAGAGAACTGAAGCTTTCTTT. V and J are TRBV12-5 and TRBJ1-1; the D is unclear. The CDR3 loop spans 13 amino acids. Per germline, CDR1 LGHNT and CDR2 FRNRAP. V was trimmed by 3 bases and J by 5 bases, leaving 10 bases between them.

In this sample, this clone turned up a few times. The chain has TRBV7-2 and TRBJ1-6, with D perhaps matching TRBD1 (5 bases). Germline CDR1 reads SGHTA; CDR2 reads FQGNSA. Trimming stripped 2 bases from V and 7 bases from J, with 12 bases between. This CDR3 contains 15 residues. CDR3 amino acids: CASSLYDSLNSPLHF. The CDR3 region has the DNA TGTGCCAGCAGCTTATACGACAGTCTCAATTCACCCCTCCACTTT.

The sample holds a few counts of this clone. This rearrangement joins TRBV27 to TRBJ2-7; D is uncertain. CDR1 MNHEY and CDR2 SMNVEV come from the germline V gene (reference sequence). This CDR3 is 12 amino acids long. Trimming removed 6 bases at V and 6 bases at J, with 12 bases between. Written as DNA, the CDR3 is TGTGCCAGCAGACCATCCGGTGGCGAGCAGTACTTC. Translation gives CASRPSGGEQYF.

V and J are TRBV2 and TRBJ2-7; 10 nucleotides line up with TRBD1. The CDR3 runs 14 residues. Germline V gene sequence: CDR1 SNHLY, CDR2 FYNNEI. V lost 7 bases to trimming and J lost 2 bases; unmatched junction nucleotides: 5. This chain's CDR3 is CASTEGTGAYEQYV. DNA for the CDR3: TGTGCCAGCACCGAGGGGACAGGGGCCTACGAGCAGTACGTC.

The CDR3 DNA reads as TGTGCCAGCAGCTTAGGGCAGGGCGGAGAAGCTTTCTTT. As protein: CASSLGQGGEAFF. The rearrangement joins TRBV7-6 to TRBJ1-1, with D possibly being TRBD1 (5 bases). The germline CDR1 and CDR2 sequences are SGHVS and FNYEAQ. The CDR3 sequence is 13 residues long. Trimming took off 1 base at V and 8 bases at J, with 11 bases between the two ends.

This rearrangement joins TRBV7-8 to TRBJ2-3; 8 bases fit TRBD1. CDR1 is SGHVS and CDR2 is FQNEAQ in the germline V gene. This CDR3 has 18 residues. The trim removed 6 bases at V and 2 bases at J, leaving 16 bases unmatched. The chain's CDR3 is CASSSRHRGRGHTDTQYF. The CDR3 nucleotides are TGTGCCAGCAGTTCAAGACATAGGGGCAGGGGGCACACAGATACGCAGTATTTT.

In its sample, this clone was seen a few times. The gene calls are TRBV13 and TRBJ2-3, with TRBD2 matching over 13 bases. The CDR3 has 15 residues. Looked up from germline, CDR1 is PRHDT and CDR2 is FYEKMQ (reference sequence). The junction had 6 bases not matched to a gene; V was cut back by 5 bases and J by 7 bases. CDR3: CASSPRTSGGHTQYF. The CDR3 bases are TGTGCCAGCAGCCCGAGGACTAGCGGGGGACATACGCAGTATTTT.

Here the CDR3 reads CASRETGLYEQYF. The CDR3 region has the DNA TGCGCCAGCCGGGAGACAGGGTTATACGAGCAGTACTTC. The chain couples TRBV10-2 to TRBJ2-7; the D gene is possibly TRBD1 (7 bases). CDR1 WSHSY and CDR2 SAAADI come from the germline V gene. Trimming stripped 8 bases from V and 4 bases from J, with 15 bases between. The CDR3 extends over 13 amino acids.

The rearrangement links TRBV7-9 to TRBJ1-1, with D possibly matching TRBD1 (5 bases). The germline V gene has CDR1 SEHNR and CDR2 FQNEAQ (reference sequence). The CDR3 spans 14 residues. V was pared by 5 bases and J by 2 bases, with 12 bases between. The CDR3 coding sequence is TGTGCCAGCAGCCTCCTGGGGGGTAACACTGAAGCTTTCTTT. Its protein product is CASSLLGGNTEAFF.

CDR3 loop: CASSLGGGSSYEQYF. As DNA, the CDR3 is TGCGCCAGCAGCTTGGGAGGCGGGAGCTCCTACGAGCAGTACTTC. This sequence joins TRBV5-1 and TRBJ2-7; 7 positions match TRBD2. J lost 0 bases, V lost 0 bases, and 3 bases had no gene match. Per germline, CDR1 SGHRS and CDR2 YFSETQ. This CDR3 spans 15 amino acids.

The chain recombines TRBV5-6 with TRBJ1-3, with D perhaps matching TRBD1 (5 bases). There are 15 residues in the CDR3. Trimming left V 4 bases short and J 0 bases short, with 11 bases between. Per germline, CDR1 SGHDT and CDR2 YYEEEE. The CDR3 spells CASSPDMSSGNTIYF. The CDR3 DNA reads as TGTGCCAGCAGCCCGGACATGAGCTCTGGAAACACCATATATTTT.

The chain employs TRBV4-1 and TRBJ1-2; 12 bases map to TRBD1. The CDR3 has 14 amino acids. The J segment lost 7 bases and the V segment lost 4 bases, leaving 4 bases of the junction unmatched. The germline V gene has CDR1 MGHRA and CDR2 YSYEKL. The CDR3 protein is CASSPGQGARGYTF. The CDR3 nucleotides are TGCGCCAGCAGCCCGGGACAGGGGGCTCGTGGCTACACCTTC.

The chain links TRBV2 to TRBJ1-6; D perhaps matches TRBD1 (5 bases). This CDR3 spans 15 amino acids. Germline V gene data show CDR1 as SNHLY and CDR2 as FYNNEI. Deletions cut 8 bases from V and 1 base from J, with 12 bases between. Here the CDR3 DNA reads TGTGCCAGCGTCGGGGGGTCATCCTATAATTCACCCCTCCACTTT. Protein product: CASVGGSSYNSPLHF.

This clone was seen a single time. The rearrangement joins TRBV7-2 to TRBJ1-2; D possibly corresponds to TRBD1 (6 bases). V was pared by 1 base and J by 2 bases, with 11 bases between. CDR1 SGHTA and CDR2 FQGNSA come from the germline V gene. This CDR3 has 15 residues. The CDR3 spells CASSLVVTGNYGYTF. The CDR3 DNA is TGTGCCAGCAGCTTAGTAGTAACAGGGAACTATGGCTACACCTTC.

The V and J genes are TRBV2 and TRBJ2-3; TRBD2 matches at 11 bases. The V segment lost 6 bases and the J segment 4 bases; nucleotides outside the gene matches: 6. CDR3 size: 15 residues. The germline gives CDR1 SNHLY, CDR2 FYNNEI. CDR3 sequence (DNA): TGTGCCAGCAGCGCCACTAGCGGGGGTCCAGATACGCAGTATTTT. Translation: CASSATSGGPDTQYF.

J is TRBJ1-1 and V is TRBV5-4; 8 nucleotides match TRBD1. Trimming removed 2 bases from V and 1 base from J; junction bases left unmatched: 7. The CDR3 runs to 16 residues. CDR1 is SGHNT, CDR2 YYREEE, per germline (reference sequence). The CDR3 DNA follows: TGTGCCAGCAGCTTTAGAGGGACAGGAACGAACACTGAAGCTTTCTTT. The encoded protein is CASSFRGTGTNTEAFF.

The chain combines TRBV28 with TRBJ1-6, with no clear D. V gave up 8 bases and J gave up 3 bases, with 11 bases separating them. The CDR3 extends over 14 amino acids. The germline CDR1 and CDR2 sequences are MDHEN and SYDVKM. The CDR3 DNA follows: TGTGCCAGCCGAGGAACTAACTATAATTCACCCCTCCACTTT. Translating gives CASRGTNYNSPLHF. Full variable domain (rest looked up from reference TRBV28 and TRBJ1-6): DVKVTQSSRYLVKRTGEKVFLECVQDMDHENMFWYRQDPGLGLRLIYFSYDVKMKEKGDIPEGYSVSREKKERFSLILESASTNQTSMYLCASRGTNYNSPLHFGNGTRLTVT.

This chain links TRBV14 with TRBJ2-5; weak D call: TRBD2 (5 bases). The germline V and J ends were trimmed by 2 bases and 4 bases, with 17 bases remaining between them. The CDR3 spans 16 residues. The germline V gene encodes CDR1 SGHDN and CDR2 FVKESK. As DNA, the CDR3 is TGTGCCAGCAGCCAACCCCAGACCCGGCGGGTAGAGACCCAGTACTTC. It specifies CASSQPQTRRVETQYF.

This chain uses TRBV10-1 with TRBJ2-1, with 9 bases matching TRBD2. V dropped 4 bases and J dropped 11; count of bases not matched to a gene: 9. Germline lookup yields CDR1 WNHNN and CDR2 SYGVQD (reference sequence). The CDR3 is made up of 14 amino acids. The CDR3 nucleotides are TGCGCCAGCAGTGGCGGGGGGGTTACAATGAAGCAGTTCTTC. Protein product: CASSGGGVTMKQFF.